These 16 T cell receptor beta chains share one sample of origin, sequenced in a study of cytomegalovirus exposure and HLA in healthy donors. Use of 60 Vbeta and 13 Jbeta primers characterized the PCR. This table comes from immunoSEQ multiplex PCR, and its TCRdb copy is limited to in-frame clones, with some not included. The profile shows some 140,000 clones, 70% to 80% of them singletons. Material: PBMCs. These receptors were taken from a man aged 50-60 years in good health and CMV-seronegative.

The chain combines TRBV25-1 with TRBJ2-2; D gene ambiguous. CDR1 and CDR2 from the germline V gene are MGHDK and SYGVNS. There are 16 residues in the CDR3. V was cut by 6 bases and J by 2 bases, with 16 bases left in between. In DNA, the CDR3 is TGTGCCAGCAGCGACCTGGCAGAGACAAACACCGGGGAGCTGTTTTTT. As protein: CASSDLAETNTGELFF.

The sample holds a few counts of this clone. The genes are TRBV5-8 and TRBJ2-6; TRBD2 might be the D (6 bases). This CDR3 region has 15 residues. Germline V gene data show CDR1 as SGHTS and CDR2 as YDEGEE. Trimming removed 4 bases at V and 2 bases at J, with 10 bases between. The CDR3 spells CASSAGFTGANVLTF. CDR3 nucleotides: TGTGCCAGCAGCGCGGGGTTCACTGGGGCCAACGTCCTGACTTTC. Combining the CDR3 with reference TRBV5-8 and TRBJ2-6 gives the whole variable domain EAGVTQSPTHLIKTRGQQATLRCSPISGHTSVYWYQQALGLGLQFLLWYDEGEERNRGNFPPRFSGRQFPNYSSELNVNALELEDSALYLCASSAGFTGANVLTFGAGSRLTVL.

The J gene is TRBJ2-2, the V gene TRBV11-2; possibly TRBD1 for D (6 bases). Trimming removed 7 bases at V and 3 bases at J, with 12 bases between. The CDR3 is 14 residues long. From germline, CDR1 is SGHAT and CDR2 FQNNGV. The CDR3 region is CASTLTGDTGELFF. CDR3 in DNA: TGTGCCAGCACCCTGACAGGAGACACCGGGGAGCTGTTTTTT.

This chain joins TRBV2 and TRBJ2-7; perhaps TRBD2 as D (6 bases). The CDR3 has 12 residues. Germline CDR1 reads SNHLY; CDR2 reads FYNNEI. V was clipped by 6 bases and J by 6 bases, with 12 bases between them. In DNA, the CDR3 is TGTGCCAGCAGGGAGGCGGGACGCGAGCAGTACTTC. Amino acids: CASREAGREQYF.

The gene calls are TRBV11-3 and TRBJ1-1; D gene ambiguous. From germline, CDR1 is SGHNT and CDR2 YENEEA. The CDR3 is 15 residues long. Trimming removed 1 base from V and 0 bases from J, with 9 bases in between. The CDR3 sequence: CASSLGPGMNTEAFF. The CDR3 DNA sequence: TGTGCCAGCAGCTTAGGTCCGGGAATGAACACTGAAGCTTTCTTT.

J is TRBJ2-7 and V is TRBV6-5; a possible D gene is TRBD1 (5 bases). V gave up 0 bases and J gave up 6 bases, with 18 bases separating them. Germline CDR1 and CDR2: MNHEY and SVGAGI. The CDR3 runs to 16 residues. In DNA form, the CDR3 reads TGTGCCAGCAGTTACTCCGCAGGGTATCCCCTTTCCGAGCAGTACTTC. Its protein is CASSYSAGYPLSEQYF.

The chain employs TRBV30 and TRBJ2-1, with D possibly matching TRBD1 (5 bases). Trimming shortened V by 5 bases and J by 6 bases, and 20 bases separated the two germline ends. The CDR3 contains 15 residues. Germline assignment: CDR1 GTSNPN and CDR2 SVGIG (reference sequence). The CDR3 DNA is TGTGCCTGGGGTCGTTGGGGCTTGGAGCCCAATGAGCAGTTCTTC. This encodes CAWGRWGLEPNEQFF.

The chain has TRBV9 and TRBJ2-1; weak D call: TRBD2 (6 bases). V was shortened by 0 bases and J by 0 bases, with 10 bases between the two germline ends. This CDR3 has 16 amino acids. The germline V gene encodes CDR1 SGDLS and CDR2 YYNGEE. The CDR3 spells CASSVGIGSSYNEQFF. In DNA form, the CDR3 reads TGTGCCAGCAGCGTAGGTATCGGGAGCTCCTACAATGAGCAGTTCTTC.

This sequence joins TRBV19 and TRBJ2-1; 13 positions agree with TRBD2. CDR1 is LNHDA and CDR2 is SQIVND in the germline V gene (reference sequence). The V gene end was trimmed by 3 bases and the J gene end by 8 bases; junction bases not matched to a gene: 19. The CDR3 has 20 residues. The CDR3 loop reads CASSIMRTSGSRNGRYEQFF. The CDR3 DNA follows: TGTGCCAGTAGTATCATGAGGACTAGCGGGAGTAGAAATGGAAGATATGAGCAGTTCTTC.

V usage is TRBV5-1 and J usage is TRBJ2-7; the match to TRBD2 covers 11 bases. CDR1 is SGHRS, CDR2 YFSETQ, per germline. This CDR3 has 17 residues. Trimming cost V 0 bases and J 0 bases; bases outside gene matches: 5. The CDR3 coding sequence is TGCGCCAGCAGCTTGGCAACTAGCGGGAGCCCCTCCTACGAGCAGTACTTC. This translates into CASSLATSGSPSYEQYF.

V and J are TRBV7-8 and TRBJ2-3; 8 bases line up with TRBD1. The trim removed 3 bases at V and 9 bases at J, leaving 5 bases unmatched. This CDR3 has 13 residues. Per germline, CDR1 SGHVS and CDR2 FQNEAQ. CDR3 protein: CASSFTDRDTQYF. Written as DNA, the CDR3 is TGTGCCAGCAGCTTCACGGACAGGGACACGCAGTATTTT.

This chain joins TRBV9 and TRBJ2-1; D unresolved. V dropped 0 bases and J dropped 2 bases, with 9 bases sitting between them. The length of the CDR3 is 15 residues. Looked up from germline, CDR1 is SGDLS and CDR2 is YYNGEE. The CDR3 coding sequence is TGTGCCAGCAGCGTAGACCCGGTAGCCTACAATGAGCAGTTCTTC. It specifies CASSVDPVAYNEQFF.

V usage is TRBV7-3 and J usage is TRBJ2-1; 12 positions match TRBD2. V was pared by 5 bases and J by 10 bases, with 6 bases of the junction left unmatched. The CDR3 length is 14 residues. Germline V lookup: CDR1 SGHTA, CDR2 FQGTGA. As DNA, the CDR3 is TGTGCCAGCAGCCAGACTAGCGGGAGTCGCGAGCAGTTCTTC. Residues: CASSQTSGSREQFF.

The chain has TRBV25-1 and TRBJ2-2, with unresolved D. The CDR3 has 13 amino acids. The ends were cut back, 6 bases at V and 1 base at J, with 6 bases in the middle. Germline V gives CDR1 MGHDK, CDR2 SYGVNS. The CDR3 reads CASRAGNTGELFF. Here the CDR3 DNA reads TGTGCCAGCAGGGCAGGGAACACCGGGGAGCTGTTTTTT.

Only one count was recorded for this clone. This rearrangement joins TRBV27 to TRBJ1-3; 11 bases are shared with TRBD1. Trimming removed 2 bases from V and 4 bases from J; junction bases left unmatched: 7. The V gene's germline CDR1 is MNHEY and CDR2 SMNVEV (reference sequence). CDR3 length: 17 amino acids. CDR3 sequence reads: CASSLSGQGAAGNTIYF. In nucleotides, the CDR3 is TGTGCCAGCAGTTTAAGTGGACAGGGGGCGGCCGGAAACACCATATATTTT.

The rearrangement joins TRBV10-3 to TRBJ2-7, with D possibly being TRBD1 (6 bases). The V end lost 6 bases, the J end lost 0 bases, and 6 bases lay between the germline ends. This CDR3 region has 12 residues. Germline V gives CDR1 ENHRY, CDR2 SYGVKD. The CDR3 DNA sequence: TGTGCCATCAGGGACAGCTCCTACGAGCAGTACTTC. Its protein product is CAIRDSSYEQYF.